This T cell receptor beta chain was profiled in a study of shared clonotypes between healthy human individuals. V lost 6 bases to trimming and J lost 5 bases, with 20 bases between them. Looked up from germline, CDR1 is MDHEN and CDR2 is SYDVKM. The CDR3 runs to 15 residues. Whole-study results and caveats: Clonotypes that were shared across several donors made up approximately 5% of naive CD4 clonotypes. Clonotypes shared by all four donors outscored non-shared clonotypes in generation probability.

Naive CD4+ cells were CD45RA-selected; the remaining cells were memory. This clone came up a few times. The antigen remains undetermined. Assay: immunoSEQ multiplex PCR; the TCRdb copy retains only in-frame clones and omits some. The sample carries over a million clones, approximately 97% recorded once. The origin of this receptor is a man aged 25 to 45 in good health. The chain couples TRBV28 to TRBJ2-7; possibly TRBD1 or TRBD2 for D (5 bases each). The sequenced sample consisted of naive CD4+ T cells sorted from blood. Regarding subset: CD45RA+ positively selected. The CDR3 DNA reads TGTGCCAGCAGAACTCACCGGAAGGGACGCCACGAGCAGTACTTC. Translation: CASRTHRKGRHEQYF.